Sequencing of this T cell receptor beta chain was carried out in a study of CD8 T cells in Susac syndrome. Whole-study results and caveats: The study acknowledged a relatively small number of individuals in its TCR sequencing and HLA analysis.

A note on this clonotype: Its antigen is still unknown.

Random hexamers were used to reverse transcribe the RNA input (about 0.5 to 1 ug). TCR beta CDR3 was amplified by immunoSEQ covering 54 Vbeta and 13 Jbeta. TCRdb re-analysed the immunoSEQ multiplex PCR reads in MiXCR, keeping a single row per CDR3 protein. The data show roughly 140,000 distinct CDR3 sequences, approximately 94% seen once. TCR beta from blood CD8+ and CD4+ T cells was sequenced. V lost 5 bases and J 3 bases, leaving 18 bases between the germline ends. This CDR3 is built from 16 residues. Germline V lookup: CDR1 SGHTA, CDR2 FQGNSA. The chain has TRBV7-2 and TRBJ2-3; TRBD2 might be the D (6 bases). The receptor's source is a human donor with multiple sclerosis. Sequenced sample: CD8+ T cells from PBMCs. The CDR3 region is CASSPFRGGRTDTQYF. For the CDR3, the DNA is TGTGCCAGCAGCCCATTCCGAGGAGGGAGGACAGATACGCAGTATTTT.